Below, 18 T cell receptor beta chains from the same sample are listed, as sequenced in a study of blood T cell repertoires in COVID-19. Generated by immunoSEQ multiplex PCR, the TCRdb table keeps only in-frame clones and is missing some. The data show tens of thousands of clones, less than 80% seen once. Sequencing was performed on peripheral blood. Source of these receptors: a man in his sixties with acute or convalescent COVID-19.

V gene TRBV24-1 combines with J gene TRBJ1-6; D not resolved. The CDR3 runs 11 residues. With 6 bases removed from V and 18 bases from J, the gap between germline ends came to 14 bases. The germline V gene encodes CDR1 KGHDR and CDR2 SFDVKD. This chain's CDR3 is CATSSYPVSHF. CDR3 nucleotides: TGTGCCACCAGTTCCTACCCGGTGTCCCACTTT.

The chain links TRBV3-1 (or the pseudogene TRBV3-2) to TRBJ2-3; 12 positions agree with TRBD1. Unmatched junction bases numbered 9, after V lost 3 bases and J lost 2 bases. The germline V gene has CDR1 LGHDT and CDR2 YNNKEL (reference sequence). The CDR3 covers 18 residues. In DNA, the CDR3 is TGTGCCAGCAGCCAGAAGGGGACAGGGGGCCTATTCACAGATACGCAGTATTTT. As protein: CASSQKGTGGLFTDTQYF.

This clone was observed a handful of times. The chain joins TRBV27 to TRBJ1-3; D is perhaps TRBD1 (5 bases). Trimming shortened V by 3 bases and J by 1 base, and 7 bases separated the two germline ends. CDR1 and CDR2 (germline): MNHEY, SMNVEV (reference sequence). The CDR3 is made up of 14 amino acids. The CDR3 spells CASSFRASGNTIYF. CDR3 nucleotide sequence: TGTGCCAGCAGTTTCAGGGCGTCTGGAAACACCATATATTTT.

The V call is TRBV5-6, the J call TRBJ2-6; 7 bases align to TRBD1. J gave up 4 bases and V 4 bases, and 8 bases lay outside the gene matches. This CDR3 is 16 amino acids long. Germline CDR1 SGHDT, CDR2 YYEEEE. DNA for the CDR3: TGTGCCAGCAGCCCCGAAGGGGGCTACGGGGCCAACGTCCTGACTTTC. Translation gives CASSPEGGYGANVLTF.

The CDR3 spells CASSLYGEDGYTF. The CDR3 nucleotides are TGCGCCAGCAGCTTGTACGGGGAGGATGGCTACACCTTC. This chain uses TRBV5-1 with TRBJ1-2; D ambiguous. The CDR3 has 13 residues. V was shortened by 1 base and J by 6 bases, with 10 bases between the two germline ends. CDR1 is SGHRS, CDR2 YFSETQ, per germline.

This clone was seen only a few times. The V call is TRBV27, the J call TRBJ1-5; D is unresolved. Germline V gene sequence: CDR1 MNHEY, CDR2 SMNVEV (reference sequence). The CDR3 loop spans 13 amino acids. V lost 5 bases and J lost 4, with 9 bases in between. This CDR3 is CASSRGFNQPQHF. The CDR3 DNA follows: TGTGCCAGCAGTCGAGGGTTTAATCAGCCCCAGCATTTT.

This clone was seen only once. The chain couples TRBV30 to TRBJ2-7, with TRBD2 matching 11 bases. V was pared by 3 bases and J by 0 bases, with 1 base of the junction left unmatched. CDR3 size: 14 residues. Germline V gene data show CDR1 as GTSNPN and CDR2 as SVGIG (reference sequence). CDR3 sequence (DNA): TGTGCCTGGAGGACTAGCGGGGCCTCCTACGAGCAGTACTTC. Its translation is CAWRTSGASYEQYF.

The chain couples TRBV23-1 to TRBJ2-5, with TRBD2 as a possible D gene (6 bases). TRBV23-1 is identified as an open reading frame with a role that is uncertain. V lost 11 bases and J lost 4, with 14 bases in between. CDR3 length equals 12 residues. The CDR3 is CAGTPFRETQYF. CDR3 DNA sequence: TGCGCCGGGACTCCTTTTCGAGAGACCCAGTACTTC.

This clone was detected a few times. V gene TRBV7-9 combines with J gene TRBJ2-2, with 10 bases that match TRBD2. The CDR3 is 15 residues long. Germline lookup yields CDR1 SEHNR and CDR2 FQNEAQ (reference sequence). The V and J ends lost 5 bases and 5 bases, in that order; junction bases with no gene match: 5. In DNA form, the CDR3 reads TGTGCCAGCAGCATACTAGCGGGAAGGACCGGGGAGCTGTTTTTT. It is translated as CASSILAGRTGELFF.

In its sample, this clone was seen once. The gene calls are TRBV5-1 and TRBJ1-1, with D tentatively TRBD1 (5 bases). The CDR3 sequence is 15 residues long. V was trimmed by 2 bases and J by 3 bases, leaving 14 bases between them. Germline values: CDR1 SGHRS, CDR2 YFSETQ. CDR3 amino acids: CASSFQGAGDTEAFF. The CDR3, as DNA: TGCGCCAGCAGCTTCCAAGGGGCGGGGGACACTGAAGCTTTCTTT.

For the CDR3, the DNA is TGTGCCAGCAGCCTCACAGGGACAGGGGGCGGCTACACCTTC. This codes for CASSLTGTGGGYTF. This chain joins TRBV9 and TRBJ1-2; TRBD1 matches at 12 bases. V shed 4 bases, J shed 8 bases, and the junction held 6 bases outside the gene matches. The CDR3 totals 14 residues. The germline V gene encodes CDR1 SGDLS and CDR2 YYNGEE.

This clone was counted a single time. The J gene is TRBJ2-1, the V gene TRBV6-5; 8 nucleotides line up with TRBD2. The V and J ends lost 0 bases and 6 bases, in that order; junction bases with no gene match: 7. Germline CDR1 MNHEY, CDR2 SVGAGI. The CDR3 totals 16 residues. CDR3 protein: CASSYSAGLEANEQFF. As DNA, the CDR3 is TGTGCCAGCAGTTACTCGGCGGGACTAGAGGCCAATGAGCAGTTCTTC.

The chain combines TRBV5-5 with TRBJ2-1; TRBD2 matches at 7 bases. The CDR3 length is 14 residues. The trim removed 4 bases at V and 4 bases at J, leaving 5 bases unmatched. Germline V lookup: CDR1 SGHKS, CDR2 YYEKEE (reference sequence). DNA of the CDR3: TGTGCCAGCAGCAGGAGCGGGGAATACAATGAGCAGTTCTTC. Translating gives CASSRSGEYNEQFF.

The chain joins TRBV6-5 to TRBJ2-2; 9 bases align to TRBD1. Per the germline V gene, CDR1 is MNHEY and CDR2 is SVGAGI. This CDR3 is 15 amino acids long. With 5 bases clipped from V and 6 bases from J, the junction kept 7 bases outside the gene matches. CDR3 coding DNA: TGTGCCAGCAGTCCCGGACAGGGGTTCGCCGGGGAGCTGTTTTTT. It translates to CASSPGQGFAGELFF.

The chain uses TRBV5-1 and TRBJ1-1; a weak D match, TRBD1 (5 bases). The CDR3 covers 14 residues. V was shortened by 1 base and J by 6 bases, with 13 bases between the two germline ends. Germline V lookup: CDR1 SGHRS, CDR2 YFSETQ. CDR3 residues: CASSLTDNPPEAFF. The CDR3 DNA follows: TGCGCCAGCAGCTTGACGGACAACCCTCCTGAAGCTTTCTTT.

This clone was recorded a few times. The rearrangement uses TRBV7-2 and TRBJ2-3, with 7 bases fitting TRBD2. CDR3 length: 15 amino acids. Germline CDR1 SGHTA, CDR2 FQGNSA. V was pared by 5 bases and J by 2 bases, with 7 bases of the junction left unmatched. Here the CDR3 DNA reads TGTGCCAGCAGCCGGGACTATACAAACACAGATACGCAGTATTTT. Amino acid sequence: CASSRDYTNTDTQYF.

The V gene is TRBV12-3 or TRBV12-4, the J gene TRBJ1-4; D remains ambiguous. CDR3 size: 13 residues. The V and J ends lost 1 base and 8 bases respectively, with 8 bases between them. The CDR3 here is CASSLVTGEKLFF. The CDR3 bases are TGTGCCAGCAGTTTAGTAACGGGAGAAAAACTGTTTTTT.

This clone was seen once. CDR3 bases: TGTGCCAGCAGTACTCGGCGGACTAGCAGAGGTTTATTCGAGCAGTACTTC. Protein sequence: CASSTRRTSRGLFEQYF. The chain is built from TRBV28 and TRBJ2-7, with TRBD2 matching over 8 bases. CDR1 is MDHEN, CDR2 SYDVKM, per germline. J lost 6 bases, V lost 5 bases, and 18 bases had no gene match. CDR3 size: 17 residues.